This T cell receptor (beta chain) was recorded in a study of blood T cell repertoires in COVID-19 (dated by TCRdb to 2018 to 2021). Concerning the study at large: The collaborator samples originated in the United States, Italy and Spain and spanned the acute and convalescent phases of COVID-19. The prospective study material was composed of cDNA or gDNA derived from T cells, B-cell-depleted T cells, or PBMCs. Subjects who had been exposed to COVID-19, were actively infected with it, or had recovered from it provided the deeply sampled blood TCRbeta repertoires that made up the dataset. The repertoires were released in a freely available public database meant as a resource for research on the immune response to SARS-CoV-2. The samples were drawn from two sources: the first 160 participants of the ongoing ImmuneRACE study, and 1,254 subjects contributed by 6 global collaborators. Sample metadata almost always included a de-identified subject ID, COVID-19 status, age in years and sex. HLA class I and class II types, where available, came from metadata supplied by the sample provider rather than from assay-based typing. Here is what the overall study found, with its caveats: How much clinical and demographic metadata was included differed by source and by participant, and the metadata was provided uncurated.

Each collaborating institution followed its own protocols to collect whole blood in K2EDTA tubes. For TCRbeta analysis, collaborators shipped samples in one of three forms: frozen whole blood, isolated PBMCs, or DNA extracted from either of those sample types. The CDR3 contains 16 residues, cysteine and phenylalanine counted. Only the CDR3 portion is preserved as DNA: 48 bases, with reading frame beginning at the first base. Compared with germline, V lacks 3 bases and J lacks 0 bases; bases without a gene match: 6. CDR1 LNHDA and CDR2 SQIVND were looked up in the germline V gene (reference sequence). TCRbeta CDR3 regions were amplified from genomic DNA using the immunoSEQ Assay, a bias-controlled multiplex PCR. The paper's data handling went like this. Within the assay, amplification of reference gene primers was used to estimate how many nucleated cells each sample contained. To quantify the absolute abundance of each unique TCRbeta CDR3 rearrangement, sequence reads were collapsed and filtered. For each sample, productive Simpson clonality was calculated by taking the square root of Simpson's diversity index across productive rearrangements. The immuneACCESS repertoire file appears here via TCRdb, limited to in-frame rearrangements. These files lack a portion of the clones; in checked studies, under half of the deficit traces to unresolved V genes, and the cause of the others is not known. V, J and clone size are those of that table, while D and trimming were read from the DNA. The sample contains roughly 120,000 clones, about 90% of them found a single time. Around 1.1% of the sample comes from the top ten.

On this clone: Its recognized antigen is unknown. No much larger clonotype is one base removed from it; base qualities were not supplied.

The sequencing input was peripheral blood. This sequence originates from a human donor in a cohort sampled during active COVID-19. The V gene is TRBV19 and the J gene is TRBJ2-7; TRBD1 lines up with 9 middle nucleotides. The CDR3 has the sequence CASSISGTGISYEQYF. Here is the DNA: TGTGCCAGTAGTATTTCGGGGACAGGGATCTCCTACGAGCAGTACTTC.